This entry describes one TCR beta chain. Germline lookup yields CDR1 SEHNR and CDR2 FQNEAQ (reference sequence). Trimming stripped 5 bases from V and 4 bases from J, with 24 bases between. The CDR3 consists of 18 residues. Primers for the PCR totalled 60 Vbeta and 13 Jbeta. Profiled with immunoSEQ multiplex PCR; TCRdb holds only in-frame clones, not every one. The table shows roughly 88,000 clones, with approximately 80% occurring only once. The data originate from a study of cytomegalovirus exposure and HLA in healthy donors. As for the study in general: The study placed about 86% of its 398 genotyped donors in the Caucasian-associated ancestry cluster.

Sequenced material: PBMCs. The chain uses TRBV7-9 and TRBJ1-3; a weak D match, TRBD1 (5 bases). This receptor was obtained from a man aged 25-45 years in good health and CMV-seropositive. CDR3 bases: TGTGCCAGCAGCCCCTCGTTCCCGGCCAGGGAGGAGGGAAACACCATATATTTT. It is translated as CASSPSFPAREEGNTIYF.